Presented here are 24 T cell receptor beta chains from one specimen sequenced in a study of neoadjuvant nivolumab and ipilimumab in lung cancer. The repertoire was sequenced with immunoSEQ multiplex PCR; TCRdb's copy has only in-frame clones and lacks some. The repertoire holds about 38,000 clones, with approximately 92% as singletons. The material was peripheral blood, obtained before neoadjuvant nivolumab, alone or with ipilimumab. The receptors stem from an adult with non-small cell lung cancer.

DNA of the CDR3: TGTGCCAGCAGTAGTAGGCTGGATGGCACAGATACGCAGTATTTT. Its translation is CASSSRLDGTDTQYF. V usage is TRBV6-6 and J usage is TRBJ2-3; D remains unclear. This CDR3 is 15 amino acids long. Trimming removed 5 bases at V and 1 base at J, with 13 bases between. CDR1 is MNHNY and CDR2 is SVGAGI in the germline V gene (reference sequence).

CDR3 residues: CAWSVSGRGDSGANVLTF. CDR3 nucleotide sequence: TGTGCCTGGAGTGTAAGCGGTCGGGGGGACTCTGGGGCCAACGTCCTGACTTTC. The rearrangement uses TRBV30 and TRBJ2-6, with 7 positions matching TRBD2. Germline V lookup: CDR1 GTSNPN, CDR2 SVGIG (reference sequence). The V segment lost 0 bases and the J segment 0 bases; nucleotides outside the gene matches: 8. The CDR3 runs to 18 residues. The whole variable domain, filled in from reference TRBV30 and TRBJ2-6, reads SQTIHQWPATLVQPVGSPLSLECTVEGTSNPNLYWYRQAAGRGLQLLFYSVGIGQISSEVPQNLSASRPQDRQFILSSKKLLLSDSGFYLCAWSVSGRGDSGANVLTFGAGSRLTVL.

In its sample, this clone was seen once. The chain uses TRBV5-1 and TRBJ2-1, with D unclear. CDR3 length: 15 residues. CDR1 and CDR2 (germline): SGHRS, YFSETQ. V was trimmed by 7 bases and J by 2 bases, leaving 16 bases between them. The CDR3 region is CASRYGVATYNEQFF. The DNA for the CDR3 is TGCGCCAGCCGCTACGGTGTAGCCACCTACAATGAGCAGTTCTTC.

The rearrangement joins TRBV6-1 to TRBJ2-4, with TRBD1 identical over 11 bases. The CDR3 contains 17 residues. The J segment lost 5 bases and the V segment lost 0 bases, leaving 6 bases of the junction unmatched. Germline V CDR1 and CDR2: MNHNS, SASEGT. CDR3 sequence: CASSEAVGGQGENIQYF. The CDR3 coding sequence is TGTGCCAGCAGTGAAGCGGTGGGGGGACAGGGGGAAAACATTCAGTACTTC.

CDR3 sequence reads: CASSLVVDYGETQYF. The CDR3 nucleotides are TGTGCCAGCAGCTTAGTCGTGGACTACGGAGAGACCCAGTACTTC. The chain carries TRBV7-9 and TRBJ2-5; D is possibly TRBD2 (6 bases). Germline lookup yields CDR1 SEHNR and CDR2 FQNEAQ (reference sequence). This CDR3 region has 15 residues. Trimming took off 1 base at V and 4 bases at J, with 13 bases between the two ends.

The CDR3 loop is CASSQDVAGGSTGELFF. The CDR3 DNA is TGTGCCAGCAGCCAAGATGTAGCGGGAGGGTCCACCGGGGAGCTGTTTTTT. The V gene is TRBV4-2, the J gene TRBJ2-2; 11 nucleotides match TRBD2. Losses at the gene ends were 0 bases for V and 4 bases for J; bases not matched to a gene: 4. Germline CDR1 is LGHNA and CDR2 is YNFKEQ. CDR3 size: 17 residues.

The V call is TRBV29-1, the J call TRBJ2-2; D unresolved. The V gene's germline CDR1 is SQVTM and CDR2 ANQGSEA. V shed 3 bases and J shed 0 bases, with 5 bases lying between them. CDR3 length: 13 residues. The CDR3 region has the DNA TGCAGCGTTGACAGATCGAACACCGGGGAGCTGTTTTTT. It codes for CSVDRSNTGELFF.

J is TRBJ2-1 and V is TRBV5-6; a possible D gene is TRBD1 (5 bases). V was trimmed by 4 bases and J by 9 bases, leaving 11 bases between them. CDR1 is SGHDT, CDR2 YYEEEE, per germline. The CDR3 loop spans 12 amino acids. The CDR3 coding sequence is TGTGCCAGCAGCCTGCCCCAGGGTGAGCAGTTCTTC. It specifies CASSLPQGEQFF.

This clone was detected a few times. V gene TRBV2 combines with J gene TRBJ2-7; D not certain. Looked up from germline, CDR1 is SNHLY and CDR2 is FYNNEI. The V and J ends lost 7 bases and 0 bases respectively, with 1 base between them. The CDR3 length is 10 residues. The CDR3: CASTSYEQYF. CDR3 DNA sequence: TGTGCCAGCACCTCCTACGAGCAGTACTTC.

This rearrangement joins TRBV19 to TRBJ1-2; a weak D match, TRBD1 (6 bases). V dropped 5 bases and J dropped 3 bases, with 16 bases sitting between them. The CDR3 length is 15 residues. The V gene's germline CDR1 is LNHDA and CDR2 SQIVND (reference sequence). CDR3 nucleotide sequence: TGTGCCAGTAGTTCCGGCCGGGGACATGACTATGGCTACACCTTC. Protein: CASSSGRGHDYGYTF. The whole variable domain, remainder taken from reference TRBV19 and TRBJ1-2, is DGGITQSPKYLFRKEGQNVTLSCEQNLNHDAMYWYRQDPGQGLRLIYYSQIVNDFQKGDIAEGYSVSREKKESFPLTVTSAQKNPTAFYLCASSSGRGHDYGYTFGSGTRLTVV.

This clone appeared a single time. The chain joins TRBV18 to TRBJ2-7; D gene uncertain. With 3 bases removed from V and 3 bases from J, the gap between germline ends came to 15 bases. Germline V lookup: CDR1 KGHSH, CDR2 LQKENI. The CDR3 extends over 15 amino acids. The CDR3 DNA follows: TGTGCCAGCTCACCGCCCCCAAGAAGTGGCTACGAGCAGTACTTC. Its translation is CASSPPPRSGYEQYF. Looking up the rest from reference TRBV18 and TRBJ2-7 gives the full variable domain: NAGVMQNPRHLVRRRGQEARLRCSPMKGHSHVYWYRQLPEEGLKFMVYLQKENIIDESGMPKERFSAEFPKEGPSILRIQQVVRGDSAAYFCASSPPPRSGYEQYFGPGTRLTVT.

The V gene is TRBV2, the J gene TRBJ1-2, with 8 bases aligning to TRBD1. The CDR3 has 15 residues. V gave up 5 bases and J gave up 7 bases; unmatched junction bases: 12. Germline CDR1 SNHLY, CDR2 FYNNEI. The CDR3 loop reads CASSQPRTGRFGYTF. In DNA, the CDR3 is TGTGCCAGCAGTCAGCCCCGGACAGGGAGGTTTGGCTACACCTTC.

This rearrangement joins TRBV10-3 to TRBJ1-1, with D unresolved. V was clipped by 6 bases and J by 0 bases, with 8 bases between them. Germline V gives CDR1 ENHRY, CDR2 SYGVKD. The CDR3 contains 13 residues. The chain's CDR3 is CAIRTAMNTEAFF. The CDR3 DNA follows: TGTGCCATCAGGACGGCGATGAACACTGAAGCTTTCTTT.

V gene TRBV2 combines with J gene TRBJ2-1, with 12 bases matching TRBD2. Trimming cost V 5 bases and J 3 bases; bases outside gene matches: 2. The CDR3 runs 15 residues. Germline CDR1 is SNHLY and CDR2 is FYNNEI. CDR3: CASSLLAGGYNEQFF. Here the CDR3 DNA reads TGTGCCAGCAGTCTACTAGCGGGAGGCTACAATGAGCAGTTCTTC.

CDR3: CASSPEGTNTGELFF. The CDR3, as DNA: TGCGCCAGCAGCCCGGAGGGGACTAACACCGGGGAGCTGTTTTTT. The chain couples TRBV5-1 to TRBJ2-2, with a possible D match to TRBD2 (6 bases). The V gene's germline CDR1 is SGHRS and CDR2 YFSETQ. The CDR3 loop spans 15 amino acids. Trimming took off 4 bases at V and 2 bases at J, with 12 bases between the two ends.

The rearrangement uses TRBV7-2 and TRBJ2-2; D uncertain. The CDR3 extends over 14 amino acids. V was clipped by 4 bases and J by 5 bases, with 11 bases between them. Germline CDR1 and CDR2: SGHTA and FQGNSA. CDR3 sequence (DNA): TGTGCCAGCAGCTCTACATTGGGGACCGGGGAGCTGTTTTTT. This gives the protein CASSSTLGTGELFF.

This chain uses TRBV4-1 with TRBJ2-3, with no clear D. The CDR3 runs 14 residues. The V end lost 1 base, the J end lost 6 bases, and 11 bases lay between the germline ends. Germline-derived CDR1 and CDR2 are MGHRA and YSYEKL. The CDR3 DNA follows: TGCGCCAGCAGCCAAGTAATGAAGAGGGATACGCAGTATTTT. Its translation: CASSQVMKRDTQYF.

The chain recombines TRBV18 with TRBJ2-1; 9 bases map to TRBD1. This CDR3 region has 14 residues. Trimming removed 3 bases from V and 7 bases from J; junction bases left unmatched: 4. The germline V gene encodes CDR1 KGHSH and CDR2 LQKENI. The CDR3 DNA is TGTGCCAGCTCACCTAGGACAGGGGTTAATGAGCAGTTCTTC. Translated: CASSPRTGVNEQFF.

The J gene is TRBJ2-3, the V gene TRBV7-9; D not certain. The CDR3 loop spans 15 amino acids. Trimming took 1 base from V and 2 from J, leaving 10 bases between them. Germline lookup yields CDR1 SEHNR and CDR2 FQNEAQ (reference sequence). CDR3 protein: CASSLGTLYTDTQYF. CDR3 in DNA: TGTGCCAGCAGCTTAGGGACGCTATACACAGATACGCAGTATTTT. Combining the CDR3 with reference TRBV7-9 and TRBJ2-3 gives the whole variable domain DTGVSQNPRHKITKRGQNVTFRCDPISEHNRLYWYRQTLGQGPEFLTYFQNEAQLEKSRLLSDRFSAERPKGSFSTLEIQRTEQGDSAMYLCASSLGTLYTDTQYFGPGTRLTVL.

The V gene is TRBV27, the J gene TRBJ2-5, with 7 bases aligning to TRBD1. The CDR3 is made up of 13 amino acids. The V gene end was trimmed by 6 bases and the J gene end by 3 bases; junction bases not matched to a gene: 4. Per germline, CDR1 MNHEY and CDR2 SMNVEV (reference sequence). The CDR3 DNA is TGTGCCAGCAGCAAAGGACAGGAAGAGACCCAGTACTTC. It encodes CASSKGQEETQYF.

This clone was found once. The V and J genes are TRBV2 and TRBJ1-5; D is uncertain. The V gene's germline CDR1 is SNHLY and CDR2 FYNNEI. Trimming stripped 3 bases from V and 5 bases from J, with 14 bases between. The CDR3 has 15 residues. The CDR3 DNA reads as TGTGCCAGCAGTGATGATGACCCGGGCTATCAGCCCCAGCATTTT. This sequence encodes CASSDDDPGYQPQHF.

The rearrangement uses TRBV9 and TRBJ2-3; tentatively, D is TRBD1 or TRBD2 (6 bases each). Germline lookup yields CDR1 SGDLS and CDR2 YYNGEE. The CDR3 runs to 16 residues. The V end lost 0 bases, the J end lost 4 bases, and 15 bases lay between the germline ends. CDR3 protein: CASSVGGGLGADTQYF. The CDR3 DNA sequence: TGTGCCAGCAGCGTAGGTGGGGGGCTAGGTGCAGATACGCAGTATTTT. The whole variable domain, remainder taken from reference TRBV9 and TRBJ2-3, is DSGVTQTPKHLITATGQRVTLRCSPRSGDLSVYWYQQSLDQGLQFLIQYYNGEERAKGNILERFSAQQFPDLHSELNLSSLELGDSALYFCASSVGGGLGADTQYFGPGTRLTVL.

The chain couples TRBV19 to TRBJ2-7; 9 nucleotides line up with TRBD1. The CDR3 covers 15 residues. Germline CDR1 LNHDA, CDR2 SQIVND (reference sequence). Trimming at V came to 3 bases and at J to 4 bases, leaving 7 bases not matched to a gene. The CDR3 nucleotides are TGTGCCAGTAGTATTACCGGACAGGGGTGGTACGAGCAGTACTTC. This encodes CASSITGQGWYEQYF.

The V call is TRBV7-6, the J call TRBJ1-5; 9 nucleotides agree with TRBD1. The CDR3 has 13 amino acids. From germline, CDR1 is SGHVS and CDR2 FNYEAQ. J lost 10 bases, V lost 5 bases, and 6 bases had no gene match. CDR3 sequence (DNA): TGTGCCAGCAGCGAAGGGACAGGGCTACCCCAGCATTTT. Translation gives CASSEGTGLPQHF.